This TCR beta chain was recovered during a study of blood T cell repertoires in COVID-19. Overall study: Samples taken during acute and convalescent COVID-19 were collected in the United States, Italy and Spain.

Germline CDR1 SNHLY, CDR2 FYNNEI. This CDR3 has 15 amino acids. V was clipped by 6 bases and J by 8 bases; unmatched bases: 10. The Seattle patients, enrolled during active infection, were followed longitudinally. Using immunoSEQ multiplex PCR, the repertoire was profiled, and TCRdb retains in-frame clones only, with some absent. The sample lists some 500,000 clones; roughly 91% were seen once. The chain has TRBV2 and TRBJ1-2, with TRBD1 matching 12 bases. The source of this sequence is a woman in her fifties or sixties with COVID-19, enrolled during active disease. Source material: peripheral blood. CDR3 DNA sequence: TGTGCCAGCAGACTAACCGGGACAGGGGGCGACGGCTACACCTTC. This encodes CASRLTGTGGDGYTF.